The 18 T cell receptor beta chains presented below share a single source sample, sequenced in a study of STAT5B mutations in CD4+ large granular lymphocyte leukemia. The protocol was immunoSEQ multiplex PCR, while the TCRdb copy is restricted to in-frame clones and leaves out a portion. The profile covers about 33,000 clones, with about 70% appearing a single time and approximately 0.29% taken by the ten largest. The sequencing sample was made of CD4+ T cells from blood buffy coats. The receptors derive from a human donor in good health.

The chain carries TRBV5-4 and TRBJ2-1; the match to TRBD2 covers 10 bases. Looked up from germline, CDR1 is SGHNT and CDR2 is YYREEE (reference sequence). The CDR3 length is 17 residues. J was trimmed by 0 bases and V by 4 bases; bases with no gene match: 7. The CDR3 bases are TGTGCCAGCAGCCGAGATAGCGGGGGGATCTCCTACAATGAGCAGTTCTTC. Translated: CASSRDSGGISYNEQFF.

Only one count was recorded for this clone. The V gene is TRBV11-2, the J gene TRBJ1-1; D perhaps matches TRBD1 (5 bases). The CDR3 is made up of 14 amino acids. Per germline, CDR1 SGHAT and CDR2 FQNNGV. The germline V and J ends were trimmed by 5 bases and 4 bases, with 14 bases remaining between them. Here the CDR3 reads CASSPGPSGTEAFF. The CDR3 nucleotides read TGTGCCAGCAGCCCGGGGCCGAGCGGCACTGAAGCTTTCTTT.

The chain employs TRBV21-1 and TRBJ1-5. TRBV21-1 is noted as a pseudogene. The CDR3 has 10 amino acids. CDR3 sequence: CASFDQPQHF. The CDR3 DNA sequence: TGTGCCAGCTTTGATCAGCCCCAGCATTTT.

The genes are TRBV5-1 and TRBJ2-1; D gene ambiguous. V was shortened by 6 bases and J by 8 bases, with 9 bases between the two germline ends. CDR3 length: 11 residues. From germline, CDR1 is SGHRS and CDR2 YFSETQ. The CDR3 DNA reads TGCGCCAGCACAGATACTTATGAGCAGTTCTTC. As protein: CASTDTYEQFF.

The rearrangement joins TRBV4-1 to TRBJ1-6; D uncertain. Germline-derived CDR1 and CDR2 are MGHRA and YSYEKL. The CDR3 extends over 12 amino acids. V lost 1 base, J lost 9 bases, and 4 bases lay in between. Here the CDR3 DNA reads TGCGCCAGCAGCCAAGGGTTTTCACCCCTCCACTTT. Protein product: CASSQGFSPLHF.

The rearrangement uses TRBV4-2 and TRBJ2-3; 9 bases fit TRBD2. The J segment lost 6 bases and the V segment lost 0 bases, leaving 4 bases of the junction unmatched. The CDR3 consists of 15 residues. Germline V CDR1 and CDR2: LGHNA, YNFKEQ. Here the CDR3 DNA reads TGTGCCAGCAGCCAAGATCAGCTAGCGGGGGATACGCAGTATTTT. It codes for CASSQDQLAGDTQYF.

This chain links TRBV19 with TRBJ1-2; the D is unclear. V was clipped by 6 bases and J by 1 base, with 15 bases between them. The CDR3 has 15 amino acids. Germline V lookup: CDR1 LNHDA, CDR2 SQIVND (reference sequence). The CDR3 DNA sequence: TGTGCCAGTAGAGACGGACCGTTTATTAACTATGGCTACACCTTC. It translates to CASRDGPFINYGYTF.

V is TRBV5-1 and J is TRBJ1-4, with a tentative D call TRBD1 (5 bases). V lost 5 bases and J 4 bases, leaving 9 bases between the germline ends. CDR1 SGHRS and CDR2 YFSETQ come from the germline V gene. The CDR3 runs to 13 residues. The CDR3 spells CASRGVGNEKLFF. In nucleotides, the CDR3 is TGCGCCAGCAGAGGGGTTGGTAATGAAAAACTGTTTTTT.

V gene TRBV19 combines with J gene TRBJ1-5; D might be TRBD1 (6 bases). Germline values: CDR1 LNHDA, CDR2 SQIVND (reference sequence). The CDR3 totals 16 residues. The V end lost 7 bases, the J end lost 0 bases, and 16 bases lay between the germline ends. Here the CDR3 DNA reads TGTGCCAGTACCCAGCGGGGGGCGTATAGCAATCAGCCCCAGCATTTT. As protein: CASTQRGAYSNQPQHF.

V is TRBV2 and J is TRBJ1-4, with TRBD1 as a possible D gene (6 bases). The germline V gene has CDR1 SNHLY and CDR2 FYNNEI. CDR3 length equals 15 residues. Trimming took off 6 bases at V and 7 bases at J, with 18 bases between the two ends. The CDR3 sequence is CASSVNQGSSEKLFF. The DNA for the CDR3 is TGTGCCAGCAGCGTAAATCAGGGGTCGAGTGAAAAACTGTTTTTT.

The gene calls are TRBV11-2 and TRBJ2-3; D possibly corresponds to TRBD2 (7 bases). This CDR3 is built from 17 residues. Per germline, CDR1 SGHAT and CDR2 FQNNGV. V gave up 1 base and J gave up 5 bases, with 19 bases separating them. The CDR3 here is CASSLVRGGAAGDTQYF. DNA of the CDR3: TGTGCCAGCAGCTTAGTTCGTGGGGGGGCGGCGGGAGATACGCAGTATTTT.

This chain uses TRBV6-4 with TRBJ2-3; tentatively, D is TRBD1 (6 bases). CDR1 and CDR2 (germline): MRHNA, SNTAGT. V dropped 2 bases and J dropped 4 bases, with 7 bases sitting between them. This CDR3 is 13 amino acids long. The CDR3 bases are TGTGCCAGCAGTGACAACAGGGCAGATACGCAGTATTTT. It encodes CASSDNRADTQYF.

The chain carries TRBV14 and TRBJ1-6, with a tentative D call TRBD1 (6 bases). Germline V gene sequence: CDR1 SGHDN, CDR2 FVKESK. The V and J ends lost 0 bases and 9 bases respectively, with 21 bases between them. The CDR3 consists of 18 residues. The CDR3 nucleotides are TGTGCCAGCAGCCAAGAAAGGTGGGGGCCAGGGTCGGTTTCACCCCTCCACTTT. Amino acids: CASSQERWGPGSVSPLHF.

J is TRBJ2-7 and V is TRBV10-3; D gene unclear. From germline, CDR1 is ENHRY and CDR2 SYGVKD. V was trimmed by 0 bases and J by 0 bases, leaving 9 bases between them. The CDR3 covers 15 residues. As DNA, the CDR3 is TGTGCCATCAGTGAGTCGTCGCGTACCTCCTACGAGCAGTACTTC. Protein: CAISESSRTSYEQYF.

This clone was observed a handful of times. The chain uses TRBV7-3 and TRBJ2-3, with D maybe TRBD1 (6 bases). Germline loops: CDR1 SGHTA, CDR2 FQGTGA. The V end lost 5 bases, the J end lost 4 bases, and 16 bases lay between the germline ends. The CDR3 has 15 residues. The CDR3 sequence: CASSPSGASADTQYF. CDR3 bases: TGTGCCAGCAGCCCTTCAGGGGCTTCGGCAGATACGCAGTATTTT.

The rearrangement joins TRBV2 to TRBJ2-1; 9 bases agree with TRBD1. The CDR3 covers 14 residues. The J segment lost 3 bases and the V segment lost 6 bases, leaving 3 bases of the junction unmatched. Germline V CDR1 and CDR2: SNHLY, FYNNEI. The CDR3 is CASRPGQGYNEQFF. For the CDR3, the DNA is TGTGCCAGCAGACCGGGACAGGGCTACAATGAGCAGTTCTTC.

This sequence joins TRBV7-9 and TRBJ1-2; TRBD1 aligns across 7 bases. The CDR3 has 14 residues. After removal of 6 bases from V and 1 base from J, the junction contained 5 bases not matched to a gene. Per germline, CDR1 SEHNR and CDR2 FQNEAQ (reference sequence). This CDR3 is CASSNRGYNYGYTF. The CDR3 DNA reads TGTGCCAGCAGTAACAGGGGTTATAACTATGGCTACACCTTC.

A few counts support this clone. The genes are TRBV9 and TRBJ1-4; no reliable D call. This CDR3 comprises 15 residues. With 0 bases removed from V and 3 bases from J, the gap between germline ends came to 9 bases. Germline V gene sequence: CDR1 SGDLS, CDR2 YYNGEE. Written as DNA, the CDR3 is TGTGCCAGCAGCGTAGACTCGGCTTCTAATGAAAAACTGTTTTTT. Translated: CASSVDSASNEKLFF.